Listed here are 17 T cell receptor beta chains from one sample, sequenced in a study of cytomegalovirus exposure and HLA in healthy donors. TCRdb's table, derived via immunoSEQ multiplex PCR, lists solely in-frame clones and lacks some. Of fewer than 100,000 clones listed, roughly 91% are singletons. Sequenced: PBMCs. Receptors were obtained from a man aged 25-45 years in good health and CMV-seronegative.

This clone was found a few times. V gene TRBV5-5 combines with J gene TRBJ1-2, with TRBD1 as a possible D gene (5 bases). The CDR3 runs to 14 residues. The germline V and J ends were trimmed by 4 bases and 6 bases, with 16 bases remaining between them. The germline gives CDR1 SGHKS, CDR2 YYEKEE (reference sequence). CDR3 sequence (DNA): TGTGCCAGCAGCCGTGAACCCCAGGGTCATGGCTACACCTTC. This translates into CASSREPQGHGYTF.

The genes are TRBV15 and TRBJ1-5; 7 bases line up with TRBD1. This CDR3 is 16 amino acids long. The V gene's germline CDR1 is LNHNV and CDR2 YYDKDF (reference sequence). V dropped 0 bases and J dropped 3; count of bases not matched to a gene: 5. DNA for the CDR3: TGTGCCACCAGCAGAGATAATGGACAGGACAATCAGCCCCAGCATTTT. Residues: CATSRDNGQDNQPQHF.

The DNA for the CDR3 is TGTGCCAGCCAAGGACAGGCTTCTTCTGAAGCTTTCTTT. Translated: CASQGQASSEAFF. The gene calls are TRBV28 and TRBJ1-1; TRBD1 agrees at 7 bases. This CDR3 has 13 amino acids. V dropped 8 bases and J dropped 6; count of bases not matched to a gene: 9. CDR1 is MDHEN, CDR2 SYDVKM, per germline. The full variable domain, completed using reference TRBV28 and TRBJ1-1, is DVKVTQSSRYLVKRTGEKVFLECVQDMDHENMFWYRQDPGLGLRLIYFSYDVKMKEKGDIPEGYSVSREKKERFSLILESASTNQTSMYLCASQGQASSEAFFGQGTRLTVV.

V gene TRBV19 combines with J gene TRBJ1-1; maybe TRBD1 (6 bases). Trimming took 5 bases from V and 5 from J, leaving 12 bases between them. Per germline, CDR1 LNHDA and CDR2 SQIVND (reference sequence). The CDR3 is made up of 13 amino acids. The CDR3 DNA reads TGTGCCAGTAGTGCCCGCCAGGGGACTGAAGCTTTCTTT. It is translated as CASSARQGTEAFF.

The chain recombines TRBV7-9 with TRBJ1-2; D gene uncertain. The germline gives CDR1 SEHNR, CDR2 FQNEAQ (reference sequence). Trimming left V 5 bases short and J 4 bases short, with 14 bases between. The CDR3 has 14 residues. CDR3 bases: TGTGCCAGCAGCCATTCGACTGAAATCTATGGCTACACCTTC. It encodes CASSHSTEIYGYTF.

The V gene is TRBV6-5, the J gene TRBJ2-7, with 7 bases identical to TRBD2. The trim removed 1 base at V and 1 base at J, leaving 7 bases unmatched. Germline V gene data show CDR1 as MNHEY and CDR2 as SVGAGI. The CDR3 contains 16 residues. This CDR3 reads CASSYYPGLGSYEQYF. CDR3 DNA sequence: TGTGCCAGCAGTTACTACCCCGGACTAGGTTCCTACGAGCAGTACTTC.

The chain is built from TRBV28 and TRBJ1-5; D might be TRBD1 (6 bases). Germline V gene data show CDR1 as MDHEN and CDR2 as SYDVKM. This CDR3 contains 14 residues. Trimming stripped 5 bases from V and 5 bases from J, with 13 bases between. CDR3 sequence (DNA): TGTGCCAGCAGTCCACGGGGGGGCTATCAGCCCCAGCATTTT. Protein product: CASSPRGGYQPQHF.

The chain couples TRBV19 to TRBJ2-7; 8 bases agree with TRBD2. Trimming took 5 bases from V and 2 from J; bases not matched to a gene: 8. The CDR3 length is 15 residues. The germline gives CDR1 LNHDA, CDR2 SQIVND (reference sequence). CDR3 in amino acids: CASSPRGGPTYEQYF. The CDR3, as DNA: TGTGCCAGTAGTCCACGGGGGGGACCGACCTACGAGCAGTACTTC.

The chain has TRBV6-4 and TRBJ2-7; the D gene is possibly TRBD1 (5 bases). There are 14 residues in the CDR3. In germline, CDR1 is MRHNA, CDR2 SNTAGT. The V and J ends lost 3 bases and 4 bases respectively, with 13 bases between them. This chain's CDR3 is CASSDRGAGYEQYF. Written as DNA, the CDR3 is TGTGCCAGCAGTGATAGGGGCGCAGGTTACGAGCAGTACTTC.

The chain joins TRBV28 to TRBJ1-1; maybe TRBD1 (5 bases). V lost 2 bases to trimming and J lost 8 bases, with 18 bases between them. The CDR3 length is 15 residues. CDR1 is MDHEN, CDR2 SYDVKM, per germline. The CDR3 coding sequence is TGTGCCAGCAGTTTAGACAAAGCCGGGACTTCGGAAGCTTTCTTT. Its translation is CASSLDKAGTSEAFF.

CDR3 region: CASSVATRGGMTEAFF. The CDR3 coding sequence is TGTGCCAGCAGCGTAGCTACGAGGGGGGGCATGACTGAAGCTTTCTTT. The chain links TRBV9 to TRBJ1-1; possible D gene TRBD1, 6 bases. Trimming removed 0 bases from V and 5 bases from J, with 17 bases in between. Germline V gene lookup returns CDR1 SGDLS and CDR2 YYNGEE. The CDR3 runs to 16 residues.

The V and J genes are TRBV27 and TRBJ1-2; possible D gene TRBD1, 6 bases. Trimming pared 6 bases from V and 5 bases from J, leaving 22 bases between. The CDR3 loop spans 16 amino acids. Germline loops: CDR1 MNHEY, CDR2 SMNVEV (reference sequence). The CDR3 spells CASRAKTGSALYGYTF. CDR3 nucleotide sequence: TGTGCCAGCAGAGCGAAAACAGGGTCGGCTTTGTATGGCTACACCTTC.

The rearrangement joins TRBV11-1 to TRBJ2-7, with 9 bases aligning to TRBD2. V was pared by 7 bases and J by 6 bases, with 16 bases of the junction left unmatched. The CDR3 is 16 residues long. Germline V gene data show CDR1 as SGHAT and CDR2 as FQDESV (reference sequence). In DNA, the CDR3 is TGTGCCAGCATATTTGGTCCCGGTAGCGGGAGCTCCGAGCAGTACTTC. Protein product: CASIFGPGSGSSEQYF.

This chain's CDR3 is CASSEDRSLGAFF. The CDR3, as DNA: TGTGCCAGCAGTGAAGACAGGTCCTTGGGAGCTTTCTTT. The chain carries TRBV6-1 and TRBJ1-1; tentatively, D is TRBD1 (5 bases). Germline lookup yields CDR1 MNHNS and CDR2 SASEGT. The CDR3 has 13 residues. V lost 1 base and J lost 10, with 13 bases in between.

The chain employs TRBV7-2 and TRBJ2-1; 9 nucleotides match TRBD1. Germline trimming cut 5 bases from V and 9 bases from J; bases unmatched to any gene: 11. CDR3 size: 15 residues. CDR1 SGHTA and CDR2 FQGNSA come from the germline V gene. As DNA, the CDR3 is TGTGCCAGCAGCATCGAACCGGGACAGGGATTTGAGCAGTTCTTC. Protein product: CASSIEPGQGFEQFF.

The rearrangement uses TRBV18 and TRBJ2-7, with a tentative D call TRBD1 (6 bases). The CDR3 has 15 amino acids. Trimming shortened V by 3 bases and J by 3 bases, and 15 bases separated the two germline ends. Germline assignment: CDR1 KGHSH and CDR2 LQKENI. In nucleotides, the CDR3 is TGTGCCAGCTCACCGACAGGCTATACCATCTACGAGCAGTACTTC. This encodes CASSPTGYTIYEQYF.

The chain couples TRBV5-1 to TRBJ2-7; 9 bases map to TRBD1. V trimming: 4 bases; J trimming: 7 bases; junction bases outside the gene matches: 15. Per the germline V gene, CDR1 is SGHRS and CDR2 is YFSETQ. The CDR3 covers 16 residues. CDR3 bases: TGCGCCAGCAGCCCCGGGACAGGGCCCCAATTTCGTGAGCAGTACTTC. Amino acids: CASSPGTGPQFREQYF.